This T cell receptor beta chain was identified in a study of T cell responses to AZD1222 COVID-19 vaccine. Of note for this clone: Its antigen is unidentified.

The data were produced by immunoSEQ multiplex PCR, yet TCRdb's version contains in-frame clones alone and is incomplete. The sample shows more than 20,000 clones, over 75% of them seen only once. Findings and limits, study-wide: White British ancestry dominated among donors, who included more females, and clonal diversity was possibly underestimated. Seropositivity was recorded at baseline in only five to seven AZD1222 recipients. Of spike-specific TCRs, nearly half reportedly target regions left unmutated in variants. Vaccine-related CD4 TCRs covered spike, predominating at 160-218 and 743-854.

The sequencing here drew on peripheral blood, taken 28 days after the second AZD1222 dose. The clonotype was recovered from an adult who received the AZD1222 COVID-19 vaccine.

The CDR3 reads CASSPPDTYQPQHF. CDR3 sequence (DNA): TGTGCCAGCAGTCCCCCTGACACCTATCAGCCCCAGCATTTT. The genes are TRBV28 and TRBJ1-5; D uncertain. The CDR3 is made up of 14 amino acids. Per germline, CDR1 MDHEN and CDR2 SYDVKM. With 5 bases removed from V and 5 bases from J, the gap between germline ends came to 13 bases.